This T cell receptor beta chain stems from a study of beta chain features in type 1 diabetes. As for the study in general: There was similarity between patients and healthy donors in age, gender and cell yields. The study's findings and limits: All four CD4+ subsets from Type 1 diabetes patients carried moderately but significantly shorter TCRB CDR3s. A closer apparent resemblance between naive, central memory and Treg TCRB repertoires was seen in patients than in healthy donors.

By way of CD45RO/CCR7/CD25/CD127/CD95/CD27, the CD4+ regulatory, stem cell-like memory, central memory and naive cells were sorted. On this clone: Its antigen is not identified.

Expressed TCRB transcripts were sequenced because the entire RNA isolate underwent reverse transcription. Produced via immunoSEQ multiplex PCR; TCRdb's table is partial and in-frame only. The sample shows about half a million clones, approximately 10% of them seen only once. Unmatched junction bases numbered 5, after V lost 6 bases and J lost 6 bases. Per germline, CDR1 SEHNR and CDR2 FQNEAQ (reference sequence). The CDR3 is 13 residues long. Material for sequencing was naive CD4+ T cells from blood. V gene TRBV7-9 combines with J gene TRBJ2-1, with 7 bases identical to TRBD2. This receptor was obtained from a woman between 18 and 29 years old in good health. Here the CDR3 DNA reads TGTGCCAGCAGTCGGGGGGACGGCAATGAGCAGTTCTTC. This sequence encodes CASSRGDGNEQFF. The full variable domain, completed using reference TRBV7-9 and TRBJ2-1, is DTGVSQNPRHKITKRGQNVTFRCDPISEHNRLYWYRQTLGQGPEFLTYFQNEAQLEKSRLLSDRFSAERPKGSFSTLEIQRTEQGDSAMYLCASSRGDGNEQFFGPGTRLTVL.